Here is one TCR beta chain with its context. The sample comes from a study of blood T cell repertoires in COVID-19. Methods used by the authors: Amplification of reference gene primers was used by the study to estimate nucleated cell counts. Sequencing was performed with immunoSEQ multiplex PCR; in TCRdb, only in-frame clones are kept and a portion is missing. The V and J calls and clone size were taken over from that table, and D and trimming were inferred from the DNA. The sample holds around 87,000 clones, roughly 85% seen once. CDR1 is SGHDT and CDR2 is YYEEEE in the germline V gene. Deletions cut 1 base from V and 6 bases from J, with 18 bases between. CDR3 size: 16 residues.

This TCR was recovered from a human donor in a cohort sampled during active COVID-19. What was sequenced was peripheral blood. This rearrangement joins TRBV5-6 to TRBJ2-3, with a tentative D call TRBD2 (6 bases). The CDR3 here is CASSLIRTTGADTQYF. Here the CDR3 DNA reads TGTGCCAGCAGCTTGATCAGGACTACTGGAGCCGATACGCAGTATTTT.